One and the same sample provided the 3 T cell receptor beta chains below, sequenced in a study of metastatic and nonmetastatic thyroid tumors. TCRdb reprocessed the PCR reads via MiXCR. The sample consists of around 30,000 clones, 11% of them appearing once. Each patient came to thyroid surgery without any prior treatment (of any kind). Source material: blood. These receptors all come from a female donor with papillary thyroid cancer or a benign thyroid nodule (not recorded which). Some clones in this sample may be carry-over from other donors' samples.

This clone has at least ten counts. The rearrangement joins TRBV20-1 to TRBJ2-7, with TRBD2 matching over 9 bases. V dropped 0 bases and J dropped 3; count of bases not matched to a gene: 3. Germline-derived CDR1 and CDR2 are DFQATT and SNEGSKA (reference sequence). This CDR3 contains 14 residues. CDR3 loop: CSARDSGSRYEQYF. In DNA form, the CDR3 reads TGCAGTGCTAGAGATAGCGGGAGTCGCTACGAGCAGTACTTC.

This clone was seen repeatedly, ten times or more. The chain joins TRBV5-6 to TRBJ1-5; maybe TRBD1 (5 bases). This CDR3 region has 18 residues. Germline-derived CDR1 and CDR2 are SGHDT and YYEEEE. The V and J ends lost 2 bases and 3 bases respectively, with 21 bases between them. In nucleotides, the CDR3 is TGTGCCAGCAGCTTTTGGGCCGCTTTGGGACGTATCAATCAGCCCCAGCATTTT. It is translated as CASSFWAALGRINQPQHF.

This clone was found many times. The chain has TRBV6-2 or TRBV6-3 and TRBJ2-3; 12 bases are a match to TRBD2. This CDR3 region has 15 residues. The V gene end was trimmed by 6 bases and the J gene end by 3 bases; junction bases not matched to a gene: 4. Germline lookup yields CDR1 MNHEY and CDR2 SVGEGT. CDR3 DNA: TGTGCCAGCAGCCATACTAGCGGGGGGACAGATACGCAGTATTTT. It is translated as CASSHTSGGTDTQYF.